This TCR beta chain was profiled in a study of Graves' ophthalmopathy and Graves' hyperthyroidism. In the study overall: Researchers obtained peripheral blood at initial diagnosis, before any treatment had begun. The study, taken as a whole, reports: Researchers report that a 13-signature model separated ophthalmopathy from stable hyperthyroidism, posting about 88% sensitivity and roughly 83% specificity.

Exclusion applied to patients with other autoimmune diseases, uncontrolled infections, pregnancy or lactation. The PBMCs used were ones drawn from 10 ml of fresh peripheral blood. This CDR3 has 14 residues. Trimming left V 7 bases short and J 6 bases short, with 13 bases between. The sequenced template was RNA, covering the TCR beta CDR3 region. First-round RT-PCR with HTBI primers preceded a second-round multiplex PCR. MiXCR, run by TCRdb on the multiplex PCR reads, gives a single entry per CDR3 protein. The data show hundreds of thousands of distinct CDR3 sequences, around 50% seen once. Turning to this clonotype: Its antigen is as yet unknown.

Sequenced sample: peripheral blood. The sequence was obtained from an adult man with Graves' ophthalmopathy. The rearrangement joins TRBV12-3 or TRBV12-4 to TRBJ1-6; tentatively, D is TRBD1 (6 bases). The CDR3: CASIIWGLNSPLHF. The CDR3 DNA reads as TGTGCCAGCATCATATGGGGGCTTAATTCACCCCTCCACTTT.